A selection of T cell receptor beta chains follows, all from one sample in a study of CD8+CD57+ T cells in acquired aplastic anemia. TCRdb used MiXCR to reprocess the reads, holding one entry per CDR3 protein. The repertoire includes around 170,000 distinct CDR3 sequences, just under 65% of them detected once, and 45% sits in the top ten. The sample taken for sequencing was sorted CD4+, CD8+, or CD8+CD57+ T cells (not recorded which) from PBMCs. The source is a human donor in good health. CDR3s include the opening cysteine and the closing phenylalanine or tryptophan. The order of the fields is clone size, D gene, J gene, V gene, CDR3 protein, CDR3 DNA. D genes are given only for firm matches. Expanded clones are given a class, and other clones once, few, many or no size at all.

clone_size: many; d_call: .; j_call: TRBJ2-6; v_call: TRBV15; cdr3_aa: CATSEVGGSGANVLTF; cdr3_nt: TGTGCCACCAGCGAAGTAGGGGGGTCTGGGGCCAACGTCCTGACTTTC
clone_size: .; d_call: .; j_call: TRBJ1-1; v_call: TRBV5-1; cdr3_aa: CASSLAVQGYTEAFF; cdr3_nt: TGCGCCAGCAGCTTGGCCGTTCAGGGGTACACTGAAGCTTTCTTT
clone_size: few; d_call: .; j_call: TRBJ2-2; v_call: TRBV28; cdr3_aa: CASSRGGTGELFF; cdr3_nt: TGTGCCAGCAGCAGGGGGGGAACCGGGGAGCTGTTTTTT
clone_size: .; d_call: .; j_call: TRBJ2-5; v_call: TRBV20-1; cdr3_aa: CSPTRNQETQYF; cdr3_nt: TGCAGTCCAACTAGGAACCAAGAGACCCAGTACTTC
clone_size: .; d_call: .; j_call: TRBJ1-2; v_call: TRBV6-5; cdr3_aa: CASGGGSAYGYTF; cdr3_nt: TGTGCCTCCGGGGGGGGTTCGGCCTATGGCTACACCTTC
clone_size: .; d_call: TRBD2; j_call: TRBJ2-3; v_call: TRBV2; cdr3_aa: CASRDGTRSLTQYF; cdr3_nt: TGTGCCAGCAGAGACGGGACTAGATCTCTTACGCAGTATTTT
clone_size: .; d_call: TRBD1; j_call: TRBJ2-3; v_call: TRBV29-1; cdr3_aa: CSVERAGGSDTQYF; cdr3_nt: TGCAGCGTTGAAAGGGCAGGGGGCTCAGATACGCAGTATTTT
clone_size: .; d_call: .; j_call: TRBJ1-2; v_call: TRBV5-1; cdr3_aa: CASSSQTYGYTF; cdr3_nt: TGCGCCAGCAGCTCCCAAACCTATGGCTACACCTTC
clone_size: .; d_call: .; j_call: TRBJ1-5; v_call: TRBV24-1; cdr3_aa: CATSDLHPDQPQNF; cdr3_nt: TGTGCCACCAGTGATTTGCATCCGGATCAGCCCCAGAATTTT
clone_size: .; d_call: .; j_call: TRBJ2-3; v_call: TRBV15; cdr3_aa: CATSREMSSGSDTQYF; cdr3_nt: TGTGCCACCAGCAGAGAGATGTCCTCAGGATCAGATACGCAGTATTTT
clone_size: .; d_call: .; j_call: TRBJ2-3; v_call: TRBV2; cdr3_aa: CASSETRAGGTDTQYF; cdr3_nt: TGTGCCAGCAGTGAAACTCGGGCAGGGGGCACAGATACGCAGTATTTT
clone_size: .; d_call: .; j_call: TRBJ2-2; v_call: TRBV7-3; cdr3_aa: CASSRNTGELFF; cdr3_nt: TGTGCTAGCAGCCGTAACACCGGGGAGCTGTTTTTT
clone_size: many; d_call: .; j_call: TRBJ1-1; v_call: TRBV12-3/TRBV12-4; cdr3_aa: CASSFEGNTEAFF; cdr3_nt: TGTGCCAGCAGTTTTGAGGGGAACACTGAAGCTTTCTTT
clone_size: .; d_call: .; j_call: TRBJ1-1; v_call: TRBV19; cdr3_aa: CASSIWVGTEAFF; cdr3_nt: TGTGCCAGTAGTATATGGGTAGGCACTGAAGCTTTCTTT